Listed below are T cell receptor beta chains from one sample, sequenced in a study of vaccination and CD4 T cells after COVID-19. MiXCR, applied by TCRdb to the PCR reads, yields one record per CDR3 protein. The profile shows roughly 17,000 distinct CDR3 sequences, 45% to 55% of them singletons. These receptors are not linked to any known antigen. Sequencing was carried out using CD4+ T cells from blood, cultured in vitro. Receptors originate from a human donor who had recovered from COVID-19. Both conserved end residues are part of each CDR3. The D gene is left open where the match is weak. Size values are once, few and many counts, or a class for expanded clones, and some rows have none.

V,size,D,J,DNA,CDR3
TRBV27,-,-,TRBJ2-2,TGTGCCAGCAGCCGACAGGTCCACACCGGGGAGCTGTTTTTT,CASSRQVHTGELFF
TRBV28,once,TRBD2,TRBJ2-3,TGTGCCAGCAGTTTTAGGGCGGGAGTCGGGGGCACAGATACGCAGTATTTT,CASSFRAGVGGTDTQYF
TRBV7-2,-,TRBD1,TRBJ2-4,TGTGCCAGCAGCGGCCGACAGGGGGCAAACATTCAGTACTTC,CASSGRQGANIQYF
TRBV5-1,-,-,TRBJ2-3,TGCGCCAGCAGCCCGGCTACAGATTCCATCACAGATACGCAGTATTTT,CASSPATDSITDTQYF
TRBV20-1,-,-,TRBJ2-1,TGCAGTGCCCGAGCCGGGTCGGGGTACAATGAGCAGTTCTTC,CSARAGSGYNEQFF
TRBV14,-,-,TRBJ1-1,TGTGCCAGCAGTCACCAGAACACTGAAGCTTTCTTT,CASSHQNTEAFF
TRBV2,-,TRBD1,TRBJ1-5,TGTGCCAGCAGTGTAGGGGGCGATCAGCCCCAGCATTTT,CASSVGGDQPQHF
TRBV20-1,medium-sized,-,TRBJ1-6,TGCAGTGCTAGAAAGGAGGGGGGGAATTCACCCCTCCACTTT,CSARKEGGNSPLHF
TRBV5-1,-,-,TRBJ2-2,TGCGCCAGCAGTCGGGGTTCGATGGACACCGGGGAGCTGTTTTTT,CASSRGSMDTGELFF
TRBV11-2,-,-,TRBJ1-3,TGTGCCAGCAGCTTAGCCATAACTGGAAACACCATATATTTT,CASSLAITGNTIYF